Each of the 10 T cell receptor beta chains below was sequenced from the same sample in a study of T cells expressing NK-cell markers. TCRdb reprocessed the 5' RACE reads and keeps a single row for each CDR3 protein, giving no DNA. This repertoire includes about 160,000 distinct CDR3 sequences. Sequenced material: blood T cells: a sorted CD56 or NKG2C T cell subset, CD4+ or CD8+ T cells, or bulk PBMC T cells (not recorded which). Receptor source: a woman aged 18 to 69 in good health.

The V and J genes are TRBV13 and TRBJ2-7; lacking DNA, the TRBD2 call made by TCRdb goes unchecked. The CDR3 has 15 amino acids. Germline CDR1 reads PRHDT; CDR2 reads FYEKMQ (reference sequence). The CDR3 sequence is CASSSTRISVYEQYF.

The V gene is TRBV12-3 or TRBV12-4, the J gene TRBJ2-1; the D call from TCRdb, TRBD1, cannot be confirmed without DNA. This CDR3 contains 12 residues. CDR3 sequence reads: CASSPGQNEQFF.

The rearrangement links TRBV20-1 to TRBJ1-6. This CDR3 has 13 amino acids. Germline CDR1 DFQATT, CDR2 SNEGSKA (reference sequence). This CDR3 reads CSARDSPNSPLHF.

The chain employs TRBV6-1 and TRBJ2-7. Looked up from germline, CDR1 is MNHNS and CDR2 is SASEGT. This CDR3 comprises 15 residues. CDR3 loop: CASSEGSRVLYEQYF.

The chain uses TRBV4-2 and TRBJ2-2; no DNA is available, so the TRBD2 call from TCRdb remains unchecked. Germline V gene lookup returns CDR1 LGHNA and CDR2 YNFKEQ. The CDR3 is made up of 17 amino acids. The CDR3: CASSALGGTSNTGELFF.

The chain recombines TRBV3-1 with TRBJ2-7; TCRdb's D gene call, TRBD2, goes unchecked for lack of DNA. This CDR3 comprises 18 residues. Germline CDR1 is LGHDT and CDR2 is YNNKEL (reference sequence). The CDR3 here is CASSQDPSIRNGSYEQYF.

The rearrangement uses TRBV18 and TRBJ2-7. CDR3 length: 14 amino acids. CDR1 and CDR2 from the germline V gene are KGHSH and LQKENI. CDR3 residues: CASSPMDSSYEQYF.

This sequence joins TRBV5-1 and TRBJ2-6. Germline values: CDR1 SGHRS, CDR2 YFSETQ. The CDR3 length is 17 residues. The CDR3: CASSLIHSLGGANVLTF. Looking up the rest from reference TRBV5-1 and TRBJ2-6 gives the full variable domain: KAGVTQTPRYLIKTRGQQVTLSCSPISGHRSVSWYQQTPGQGLQFLFEYFSETQRNKGNFPGRFSGRQFSNSRSEMNVSTLELGDSALYLCASSLIHSLGGANVLTFGAGSRLTVL.

The CDR3: CASSPTSGITGELFF. The chain uses TRBV7-2 and TRBJ2-2; TCRdb gives TRBD2 as the D gene, but with no DNA this cannot be confirmed. The CDR3 runs to 15 residues. CDR1 and CDR2 (germline): SGHTA, FQGNSA.

The chain recombines TRBV20-1 with TRBJ2-1; no DNA is available, so the TRBD2 call from TCRdb remains unchecked. This CDR3 has 17 amino acids. From germline, CDR1 is DFQATT and CDR2 SNEGSKA (reference sequence). CDR3 in amino acids: CSAREAGGFYSYNEQFF.